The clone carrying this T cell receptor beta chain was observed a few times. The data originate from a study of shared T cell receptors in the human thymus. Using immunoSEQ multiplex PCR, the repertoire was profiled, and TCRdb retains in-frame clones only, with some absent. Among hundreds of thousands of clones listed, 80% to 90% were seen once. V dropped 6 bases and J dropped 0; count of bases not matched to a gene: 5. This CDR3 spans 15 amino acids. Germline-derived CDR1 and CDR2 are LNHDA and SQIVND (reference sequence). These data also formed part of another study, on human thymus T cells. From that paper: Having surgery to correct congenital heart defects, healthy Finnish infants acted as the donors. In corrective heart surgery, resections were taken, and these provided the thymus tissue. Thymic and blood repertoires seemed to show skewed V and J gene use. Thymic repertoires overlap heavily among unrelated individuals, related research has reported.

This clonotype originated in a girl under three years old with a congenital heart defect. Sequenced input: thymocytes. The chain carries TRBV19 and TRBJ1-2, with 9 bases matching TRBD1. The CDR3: CASRYRDRANYGYTF. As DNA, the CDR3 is TGTGCCAGTAGGTACCGGGACAGGGCTAACTATGGCTACACCTTC.